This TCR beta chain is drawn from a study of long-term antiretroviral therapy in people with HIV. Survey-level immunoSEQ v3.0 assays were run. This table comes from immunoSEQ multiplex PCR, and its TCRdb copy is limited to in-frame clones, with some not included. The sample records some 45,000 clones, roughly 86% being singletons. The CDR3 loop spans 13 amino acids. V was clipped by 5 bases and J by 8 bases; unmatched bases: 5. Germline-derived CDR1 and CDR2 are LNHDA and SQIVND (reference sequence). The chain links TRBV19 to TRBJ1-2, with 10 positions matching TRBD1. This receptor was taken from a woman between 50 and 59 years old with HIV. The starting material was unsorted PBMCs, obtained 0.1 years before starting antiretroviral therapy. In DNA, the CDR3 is TGTGCCAGTAGTTCGCGGACAGGGGGGGGCTACACCTTC. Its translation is CASSSRTGGGYTF.